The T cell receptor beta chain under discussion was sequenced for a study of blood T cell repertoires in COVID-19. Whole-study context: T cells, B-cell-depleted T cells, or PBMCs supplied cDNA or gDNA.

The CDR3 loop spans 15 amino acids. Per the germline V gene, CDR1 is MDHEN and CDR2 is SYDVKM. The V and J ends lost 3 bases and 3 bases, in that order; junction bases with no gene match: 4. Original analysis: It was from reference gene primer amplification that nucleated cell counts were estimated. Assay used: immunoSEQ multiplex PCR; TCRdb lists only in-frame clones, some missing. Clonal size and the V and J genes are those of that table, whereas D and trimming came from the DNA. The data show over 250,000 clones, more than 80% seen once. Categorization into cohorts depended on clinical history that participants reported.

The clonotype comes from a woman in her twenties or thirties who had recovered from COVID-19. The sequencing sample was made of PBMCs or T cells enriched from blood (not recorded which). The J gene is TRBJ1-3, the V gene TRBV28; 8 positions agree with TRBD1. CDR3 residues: CASSLQGTGGNTIYF. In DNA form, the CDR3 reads TGTGCCAGCAGTTTGCAGGGGACAGGTGGAAACACCATATATTTT.